The clone carrying this T cell receptor beta chain was seen a handful of times. The antigen is undetermined. The genes are named according to mouse. The read halts 1 residue ahead of the CDR3 end, with the missing end drawn from the germline J gene. These data belong to a study of tissue T cells after allogeneic stem cell transplantation. Study outcomes and limitations: The patient cohort was small and clinically heterogeneous, with limited sampling depth.

The germline CDR1 and CDR2 sequences are FNHDT and SITEND (reference sequence). The CDR3 is 13 amino acids. Deletions cut 3 bases from V and 5 bases from J, with 12 bases between. TCRdb's table, derived via immunoSEQ multiplex PCR, lists solely in-frame clones and lacks some. The sample contains just over 20,000 clones, 69% of which appear only once. The TCR comes from a female BALB/c mouse in good health. The mouse line has the MHC haplotype H2-d. The rearrangement uses TRBV19 and TRBJ2-7; D is possibly TRBD1 or TRBD2 (5 bases each). The sequencing sample was made of blood. The CDR3 region is CASSKGGANEQYF. CDR3 DNA, as far as it was read: TGTGCCAGCAGTAAGGGTGGGGCGAATGAACAGTAC.